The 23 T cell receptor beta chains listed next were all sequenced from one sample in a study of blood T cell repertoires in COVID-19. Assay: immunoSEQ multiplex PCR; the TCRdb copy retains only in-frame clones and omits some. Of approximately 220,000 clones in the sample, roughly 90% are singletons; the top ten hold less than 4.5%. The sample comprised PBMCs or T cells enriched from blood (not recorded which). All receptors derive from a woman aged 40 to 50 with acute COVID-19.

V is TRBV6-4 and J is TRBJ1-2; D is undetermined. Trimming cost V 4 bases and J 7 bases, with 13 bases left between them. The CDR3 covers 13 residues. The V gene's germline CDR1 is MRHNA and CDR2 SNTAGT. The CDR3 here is CASSAGWESGYTF. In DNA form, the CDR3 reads TGTGCCAGCAGTGCCGGGTGGGAGTCTGGCTACACCTTC.

The DNA for the CDR3 is TGTGCCAGCAGCAAAACTATCGGGACACCGGATCGGGAGCAGTTCTTC. Translated, it gives CASSKTIGTPDREQFF. This chain connects TRBV3-1 (or the pseudogene TRBV3-2) to TRBJ2-1; TRBD1 might be the D (6 bases). The CDR3 covers 16 residues. Trimming removed 5 bases from V and 10 bases from J, with 24 bases in between. CDR1 LGHDT and CDR2 YNNKEL come from the germline V gene (reference sequence).

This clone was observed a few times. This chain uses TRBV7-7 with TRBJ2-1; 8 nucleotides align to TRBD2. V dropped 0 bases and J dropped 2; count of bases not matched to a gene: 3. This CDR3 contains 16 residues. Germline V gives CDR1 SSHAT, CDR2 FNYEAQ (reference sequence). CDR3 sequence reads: CASSLAGGAAYNEQFF. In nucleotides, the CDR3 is TGTGCCAGCAGCTTAGCCGGGGGGGCCGCCTACAATGAGCAGTTCTTC.

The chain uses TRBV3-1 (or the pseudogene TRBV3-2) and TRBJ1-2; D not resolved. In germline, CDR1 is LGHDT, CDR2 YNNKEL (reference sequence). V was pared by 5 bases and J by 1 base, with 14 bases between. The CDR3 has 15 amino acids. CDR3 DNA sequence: TGTGCCAGCAGCGCTACCCGACGGGGTAACTATGGCTACACCTTC. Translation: CASSATRRGNYGYTF.

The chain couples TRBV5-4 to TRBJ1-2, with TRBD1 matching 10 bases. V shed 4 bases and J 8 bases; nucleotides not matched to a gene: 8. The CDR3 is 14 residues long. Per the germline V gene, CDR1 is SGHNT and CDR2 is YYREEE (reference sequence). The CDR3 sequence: CASSQPGQGTGYTF. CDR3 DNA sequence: TGTGCCAGCAGCCAACCGGGACAGGGGACAGGCTACACCTTC.

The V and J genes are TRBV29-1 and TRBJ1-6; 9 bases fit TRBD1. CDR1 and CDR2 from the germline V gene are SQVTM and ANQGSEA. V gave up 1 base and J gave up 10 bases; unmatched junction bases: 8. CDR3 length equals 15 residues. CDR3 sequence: CSVEAYRGRGSPLHF. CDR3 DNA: TGCAGCGTTGAAGCCTACAGGGGGCGCGGATCACCCCTCCACTTT.

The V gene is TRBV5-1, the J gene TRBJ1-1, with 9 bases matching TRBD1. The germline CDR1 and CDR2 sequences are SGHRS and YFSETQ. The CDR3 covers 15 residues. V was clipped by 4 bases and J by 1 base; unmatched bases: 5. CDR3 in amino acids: CASSGNRGPNTEAFF. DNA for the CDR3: TGCGCCAGCAGCGGGAACAGGGGGCCGAACACTGAAGCTTTCTTT. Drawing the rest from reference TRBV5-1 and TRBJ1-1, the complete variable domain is KAGVTQTPRYLIKTRGQQVTLSCSPISGHRSVSWYQQTPGQGLQFLFEYFSETQRNKGNFPGRFSGRQFSNSRSEMNVSTLELGDSALYLCASSGNRGPNTEAFFGQGTRLTVV.

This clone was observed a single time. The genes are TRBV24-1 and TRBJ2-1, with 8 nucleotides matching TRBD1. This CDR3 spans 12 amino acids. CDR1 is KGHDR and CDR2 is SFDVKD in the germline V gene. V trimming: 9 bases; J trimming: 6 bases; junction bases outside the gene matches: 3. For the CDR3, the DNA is TGTGCCACCCAGGACAGGGCCAATGAGCAGTTCTTC. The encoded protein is CATQDRANEQFF.

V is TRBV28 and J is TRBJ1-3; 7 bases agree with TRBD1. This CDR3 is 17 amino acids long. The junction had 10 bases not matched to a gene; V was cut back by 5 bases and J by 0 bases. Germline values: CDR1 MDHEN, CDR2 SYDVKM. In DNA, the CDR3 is TGTGCCAGCAGTGGCGGGGACAGCGGCCTCTCTGGAAACACCATATATTTT. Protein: CASSGGDSGLSGNTIYF.

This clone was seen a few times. CDR3 loop: CASSSNTAVNTEAFF. The CDR3 nucleotides are TGTGCCAGCAGTTCAAACACCGCGGTGAACACTGAAGCTTTCTTT. The genes are TRBV2 and TRBJ1-1, with D unresolved. This CDR3 contains 15 residues. Germline V CDR1 and CDR2: SNHLY, FYNNEI. Trimming stripped 5 bases from V and 0 bases from J, with 13 bases between.

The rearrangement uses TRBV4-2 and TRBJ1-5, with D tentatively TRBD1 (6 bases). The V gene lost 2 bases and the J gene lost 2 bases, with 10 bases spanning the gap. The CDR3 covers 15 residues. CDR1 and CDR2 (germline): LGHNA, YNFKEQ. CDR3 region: CASSQTGSGNQPQHF. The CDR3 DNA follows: TGTGCCAGCAGCCAAACAGGGTCGGGCAATCAGCCCCAGCATTTT.

The CDR3 region has the DNA TGTGCCTGGAGTGATCCACCCCAAGACAGGGGGCGTGAGACCCAGTACTTC. Translating gives CAWSDPPQDRGRETQYF. V usage is TRBV30 and J usage is TRBJ2-5, with 10 bases aligning to TRBD1. Germline V gene data show CDR1 as GTSNPN and CDR2 as SVGIG (reference sequence). V trimming: 1 base; J trimming: 5 bases; junction bases outside the gene matches: 13. This CDR3 contains 17 residues. Full variable domain (rest looked up from reference TRBV30 and TRBJ2-5): SQTIHQWPATLVQPVGSPLSLECTVEGTSNPNLYWYRQAAGRGLQLLFYSVGIGQISSEVPQNLSASRPQDRQFILSSKKLLLSDSGFYLCAWSDPPQDRGRETQYFGPGTRLLVL.

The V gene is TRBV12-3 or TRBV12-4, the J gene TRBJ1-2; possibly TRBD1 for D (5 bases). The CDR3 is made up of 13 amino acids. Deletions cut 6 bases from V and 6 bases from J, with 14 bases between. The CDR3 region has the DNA TGTGCCAGCAGACTTCAGGGTCGGGATGGCTACACCTTC. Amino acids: CASRLQGRDGYTF.

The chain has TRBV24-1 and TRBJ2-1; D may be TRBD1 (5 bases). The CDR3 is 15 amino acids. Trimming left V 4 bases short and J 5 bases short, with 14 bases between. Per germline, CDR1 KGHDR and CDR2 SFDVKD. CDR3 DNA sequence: TGTGCCACCAGTGAACAGTACAGGTCCGACAATGAGCAGTTCTTC. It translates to CATSEQYRSDNEQFF.

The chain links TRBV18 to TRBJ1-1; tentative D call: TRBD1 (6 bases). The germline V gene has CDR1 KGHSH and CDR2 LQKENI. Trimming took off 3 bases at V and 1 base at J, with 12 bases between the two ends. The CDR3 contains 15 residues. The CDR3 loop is CASSPYRAPNTEAFF. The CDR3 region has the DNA TGTGCCAGCTCACCCTACAGGGCCCCGAACACTGAAGCTTTCTTT.

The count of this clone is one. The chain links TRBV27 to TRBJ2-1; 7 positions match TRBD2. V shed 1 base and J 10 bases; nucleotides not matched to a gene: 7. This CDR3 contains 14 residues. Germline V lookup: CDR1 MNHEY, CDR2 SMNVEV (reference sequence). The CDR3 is CASSLWGGVREQFF. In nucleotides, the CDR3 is TGTGCCAGCAGTTTATGGGGAGGGGTACGCGAGCAGTTCTTC.

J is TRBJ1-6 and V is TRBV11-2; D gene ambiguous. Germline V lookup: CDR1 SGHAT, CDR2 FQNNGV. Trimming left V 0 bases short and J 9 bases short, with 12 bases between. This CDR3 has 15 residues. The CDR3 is CASSLEPGMSSPLHF. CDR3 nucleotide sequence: TGTGCCAGCAGCTTAGAGCCCGGGATGAGTTCACCCCTCCACTTT. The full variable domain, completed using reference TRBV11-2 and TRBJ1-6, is EAGVAQSPRYKIIEKRQSVAFWCNPISGHATLYWYQQILGQGPKLLIQFQNNGVVDDSQLPKDRFSAERLKGVDSTLKIQPAKLEDSAVYLCASSLEPGMSSPLHFGNGTRLTVT.

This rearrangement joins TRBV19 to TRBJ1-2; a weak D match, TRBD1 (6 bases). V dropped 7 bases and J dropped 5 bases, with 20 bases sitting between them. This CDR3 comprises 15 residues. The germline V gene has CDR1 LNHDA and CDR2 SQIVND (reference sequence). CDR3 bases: TGTGCCAGTACACTAGGGGGACGGTTGGAATATGGCTACACCTTC. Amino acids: CASTLGGRLEYGYTF.

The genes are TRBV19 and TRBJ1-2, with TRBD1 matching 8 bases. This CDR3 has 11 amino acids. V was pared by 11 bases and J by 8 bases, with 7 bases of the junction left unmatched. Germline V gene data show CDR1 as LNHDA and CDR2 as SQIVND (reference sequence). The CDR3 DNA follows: TGTGCCGGGCAAACAGGGGGAGGCTACACCTTC. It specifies CAGQTGGGYTF.

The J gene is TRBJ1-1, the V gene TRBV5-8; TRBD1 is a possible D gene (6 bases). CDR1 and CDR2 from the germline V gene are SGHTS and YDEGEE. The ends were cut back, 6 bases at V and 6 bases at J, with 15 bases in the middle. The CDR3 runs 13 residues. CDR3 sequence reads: CASTFRQVPEAFF. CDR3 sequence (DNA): TGTGCCAGCACCTTCCGACAGGTACCTGAAGCTTTCTTT.

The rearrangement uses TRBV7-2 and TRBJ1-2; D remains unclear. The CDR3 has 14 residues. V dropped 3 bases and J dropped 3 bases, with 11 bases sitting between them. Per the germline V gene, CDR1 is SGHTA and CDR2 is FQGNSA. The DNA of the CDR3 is TGTGCCAGCAGCTTGACAAAGGTGGACTATGGCTACACCTTC. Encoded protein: CASSLTKVDYGYTF.

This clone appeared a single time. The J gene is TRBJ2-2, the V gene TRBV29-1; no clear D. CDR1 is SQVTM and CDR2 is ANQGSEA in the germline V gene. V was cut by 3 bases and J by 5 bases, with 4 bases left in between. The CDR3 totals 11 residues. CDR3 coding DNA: TGCAGCGTTGAGTCGACCGGGGAGCTGTTTTTT. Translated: CSVESTGELFF.

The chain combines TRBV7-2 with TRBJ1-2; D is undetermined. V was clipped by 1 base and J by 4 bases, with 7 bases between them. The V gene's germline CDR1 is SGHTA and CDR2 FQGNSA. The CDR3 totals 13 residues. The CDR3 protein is CASSLGYGYGYTF. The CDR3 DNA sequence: TGTGCCAGCAGCTTAGGGTACGGCTATGGCTACACCTTC.